Listed below are T cell receptor beta chains from one sample, sequenced in a study of blood T cell repertoires in COVID-19. Produced via immunoSEQ multiplex PCR; TCRdb's table is partial and in-frame only. The sample comprises around 140,000 clones, 70% to 90% of which are singletons, and 25% to 35% rests with the top ten. Sequenced sample: peripheral blood. Receptors originate from a human donor in a cohort sampled during active COVID-19. CDR3s include the opening cysteine and the closing phenylalanine or tryptophan. The order of the fields is clone size, J gene, D gene, V gene, CDR3 protein, CDR3 DNA. D genes are given only for firm matches. Clone size is shown for a subset of rows, as once, few, many or a class of expanded clone.

abundance: few; j_gene: TRBJ2-7; d_gene: .; v_gene: TRBV4-2; CDR3aa: CASSQERGVNYEQYF; CDR3nt: TGTGCCAGCAGCCAAGAACGCGGGGTTAACTACGAGCAGTACTTC
abundance: .; j_gene: TRBJ2-7; d_gene: .; v_gene: TRBV11-2; CDR3aa: CASSSQGRTSSYEQYF; CDR3nt: TGTGCCAGCAGCTCACAGGGGAGGACCTCCTCCTACGAGCAGTACTTC
abundance: .; j_gene: TRBJ2-1; d_gene: TRBD2; v_gene: TRBV18; CDR3aa: CASSPSGTSGGTAFF; CDR3nt: TGTGCCAGCTCACCATCCGGGACTAGCGGGGGGACTGCGTTCTTC
abundance: .; j_gene: TRBJ1-1; d_gene: .; v_gene: TRBV5-1; CDR3aa: CASSLTVGRHTEAFF; CDR3nt: TGCGCCAGCAGCTTAACAGTTGGGAGACACACTGAAGCTTTCTTT
abundance: .; j_gene: TRBJ2-5; d_gene: TRBD2; v_gene: TRBV18; CDR3aa: CASSPWLAGGQETQYF; CDR3nt: TGTGCCAGCTCACCATGGCTAGCGGGGGGTCAAGAGACCCAGTACTTC
abundance: .; j_gene: TRBJ2-3; d_gene: TRBD1; v_gene: TRBV6-6; CDR3aa: CASSSPGQGTDTQYF; CDR3nt: TGTGCCAGCAGTTCGCCGGGACAGGGCACAGATACGCAGTATTTT
abundance: .; j_gene: TRBJ2-3; d_gene: .; v_gene: TRBV19; CDR3aa: CASSSGGGTDTQYF; CDR3nt: TGTGCCAGTAGTTCTGGCGGGGGCACAGATACGCAGTATTTT
abundance: .; j_gene: TRBJ2-3; d_gene: .; v_gene: TRBV3-1/TRBV3-2; CDR3aa: CASSRVPGAGDTQYF; CDR3nt: TGTGCCAGCAGCCGAGTTCCAGGGGCCGGAGATACGCAGTATTTT
abundance: .; j_gene: TRBJ2-1; d_gene: TRBD2; v_gene: TRBV5-1; CDR3aa: CASSTTSGAYNEQFF; CDR3nt: TGCGCCAGCAGCACAACTAGCGGGGCCTACAATGAGCAGTTCTTC
abundance: .; j_gene: TRBJ2-7; d_gene: TRBD1; v_gene: TRBV7-9; CDR3aa: CASSSRTGVTYEQYF; CDR3nt: TGTGCCAGCAGCTCCAGGACAGGGGTGACCTACGAGCAGTACTTC
abundance: .; j_gene: TRBJ1-2; d_gene: .; v_gene: TRBV3-1/TRBV3-2; CDR3aa: CASTSVGYGYTF; CDR3nt: TGTGCCAGCACCTCGGTCGGGTATGGCTACACCTTC
abundance: .; j_gene: TRBJ1-6; d_gene: TRBD1; v_gene: TRBV6-5; CDR3aa: CASSYTGESPLHF; CDR3nt: TGTGCCAGCAGTTATACAGGGGAATCACCCCTCCACTTT
abundance: .; j_gene: TRBJ1-5; d_gene: .; v_gene: TRBV6-5; CDR3aa: CASSSGVNQPQHF; CDR3nt: TGTGCCAGCAGTTCAGGGGTCAATCAGCCCCAGCATTTT
abundance: once; j_gene: TRBJ1-4; d_gene: .; v_gene: TRBV6-6; CDR3aa: CASTRWGGNEKLFF; CDR3nt: TGTGCCAGCACCCGCTGGGGGGGTAATGAAAAACTGTTTTTT
abundance: few; j_gene: TRBJ1-5; d_gene: .; v_gene: TRBV27; CDR3aa: CASSLSGGNQPQHF; CDR3nt: TGTGCCAGCAGTTTGTCCGGGGGCAATCAGCCCCAGCATTTT
abundance: .; j_gene: TRBJ2-5; d_gene: .; v_gene: TRBV15; CDR3aa: CATSRAPKETQYF; CDR3nt: TGTGCCACCAGCAGAGCCCCAAAAGAGACCCAGTACTTC
abundance: .; j_gene: TRBJ2-1; d_gene: TRBD2; v_gene: TRBV19; CDR3aa: CASGRTSGGESYNEQFF; CDR3nt: TGTGCCAGTGGCCGGACTAGCGGGGGGGAGTCCTACAATGAGCAGTTCTTC
abundance: once; j_gene: TRBJ1-5; d_gene: .; v_gene: TRBV6-1; CDR3aa: CASSERDSNQPQHF; CDR3nt: TGTGCCAGCAGTGAACGGGACTCTAATCAGCCCCAGCATTTT
abundance: .; j_gene: TRBJ2-2; d_gene: TRBD1; v_gene: TRBV7-8; CDR3aa: CASSRRQGNTGELFF; CDR3nt: TGTGCCAGCAGCCGTCGACAGGGGAACACCGGGGAGCTGTTTTTT
abundance: .; j_gene: TRBJ2-2; d_gene: .; v_gene: TRBV19; CDR3aa: CASKAQSRNTGELFF; CDR3nt: TGTGCCAGTAAAGCCCAATCTAGGAACACCGGGGAGCTGTTTTTT
abundance: .; j_gene: TRBJ1-2; d_gene: TRBD1; v_gene: TRBV12-3/TRBV12-4; CDR3aa: CASSPGTEYGYTF; CDR3nt: TGTGCCAGCAGTCCCGGGACAGAATATGGCTACACCTTC
abundance: .; j_gene: TRBJ2-7; d_gene: TRBD1; v_gene: TRBV27; CDR3aa: CASSYSSGTGAHEQYF; CDR3nt: TGTGCCAGCAGTTACTCATCCGGGACAGGGGCCCACGAGCAGTACTTC
abundance: .; j_gene: TRBJ2-2; d_gene: .; v_gene: TRBV19; CDR3aa: CASMGHPTGELFF; CDR3nt: TGTGCCAGTATGGGGCATCCCACCGGGGAGCTGTTTTTT
abundance: .; j_gene: TRBJ2-2; d_gene: TRBD1; v_gene: TRBV2; CDR3aa: CASSDRAGGVGELFF; CDR3nt: TGTGCCAGCAGTGATAGGGCAGGGGGTGTCGGGGAGCTGTTTTTT
abundance: .; j_gene: TRBJ2-1; d_gene: TRBD1; v_gene: TRBV27; CDR3aa: CASSLGTGIANEQFF; CDR3nt: TGTGCCAGCAGTTTAGGGACAGGTATAGCGAATGAGCAGTTCTTC
abundance: .; j_gene: TRBJ2-3; d_gene: .; v_gene: TRBV5-4; CDR3aa: CASSPETTFGSTQYF; CDR3nt: TGTGCCAGCAGCCCAGAGACTACTTTCGGGAGTACGCAGTATTTT
abundance: once; j_gene: TRBJ2-1; d_gene: .; v_gene: TRBV15; CDR3aa: CATSRGQGQGNEQFF; CDR3nt: TGTGCCACCAGCAGAGGGCAGGGCCAGGGGAATGAGCAGTTCTTC
abundance: .; j_gene: TRBJ1-1; d_gene: TRBD1; v_gene: TRBV13; CDR3aa: CASSGDRGLGEAFF; CDR3nt: TGTGCCAGCAGCGGAGACAGGGGACTGGGTGAAGCTTTCTTT
abundance: .; j_gene: TRBJ1-3; d_gene: .; v_gene: TRBV2; CDR3aa: CASAMEQGLGNTIYF; CDR3nt: TGTGCCAGCGCGATGGAACAGGGCCTTGGAAACACCATATATTTT
abundance: .; j_gene: TRBJ1-2; d_gene: TRBD1; v_gene: TRBV29-1; CDR3aa: CLIAGGVRSYGYTF; CDR3nt: TGCTTAATTGCAGGGGGCGTAAGGTCCTATGGCTACACCTTC
abundance: .; j_gene: TRBJ1-5; d_gene: .; v_gene: TRBV7-2; CDR3aa: CASSPSQGGQPQHF; CDR3nt: TGTGCCAGCAGCCCAAGTCAGGGAGGACAGCCCCAGCATTTT
abundance: .; j_gene: TRBJ1-5; d_gene: .; v_gene: TRBV5-1; CDR3aa: CASSSGQFNQPQHF; CDR3nt: TGCGCCAGCAGCTCAGGACAGTTCAATCAGCCCCAGCATTTT
abundance: few; j_gene: TRBJ2-1; d_gene: TRBD2; v_gene: TRBV4-2; CDR3aa: CASSQESPRLAPNEQFF; CDR3nt: TGTGCCAGCAGCCAAGAAAGTCCGAGACTAGCGCCCAATGAGCAGTTCTTC
abundance: .; j_gene: TRBJ1-5; d_gene: .; v_gene: TRBV15; CDR3aa: CATSRDLDTVGGNQPQHF; CDR3nt: TGTGCCACCAGCAGAGATCTTGACACAGTGGGGGGGAATCAGCCCCAGCATTTT
abundance: .; j_gene: TRBJ2-5; d_gene: TRBD2; v_gene: TRBV7-9; CDR3aa: CASSPPSGGAKTQYF; CDR3nt: TGTGCCAGCAGCCCCCCAAGCGGGGGGGCAAAGACCCAGTACTTC
abundance: .; j_gene: TRBJ2-1; d_gene: TRBD1; v_gene: TRBV7-3; CDR3aa: CASSLRQGSRNEQFF; CDR3nt: TGTGCCAGCAGCCTCCGACAGGGGAGTCGAAATGAGCAGTTCTTC
abundance: few; j_gene: TRBJ1-2; d_gene: TRBD1; v_gene: TRBV5-8; CDR3aa: CASRKGQGQNYGYTF; CDR3nt: TGTGCCAGCAGAAAGGGACAGGGCCAAAACTATGGCTACACCTTC
abundance: .; j_gene: TRBJ1-1; d_gene: .; v_gene: TRBV19; CDR3aa: CASSIIANTEAFF; CDR3nt: TGTGCCAGTAGTATAATAGCTAACACTGAAGCTTTCTTT
abundance: .; j_gene: TRBJ2-1; d_gene: .; v_gene: TRBV29-1; CDR3aa: CSVGYSYNEQFF; CDR3nt: TGCAGCGTTGGGTATAGTTACAATGAGCAGTTCTTC
abundance: .; j_gene: TRBJ2-3; d_gene: TRBD1; v_gene: TRBV30; CDR3aa: CAWRTGGIADTQYF; CDR3nt: TGTGCCTGGAGGACAGGGGGGATTGCAGATACGCAGTATTTT
abundance: once; j_gene: TRBJ1-1; d_gene: TRBD1; v_gene: TRBV19; CDR3aa: CASSIPSIGRDRGRSEAFF; CDR3nt: TGTGCCAGTAGTATCCCGAGCATTGGCCGGGACAGGGGGCGTTCTGAAGCTTTCTTT